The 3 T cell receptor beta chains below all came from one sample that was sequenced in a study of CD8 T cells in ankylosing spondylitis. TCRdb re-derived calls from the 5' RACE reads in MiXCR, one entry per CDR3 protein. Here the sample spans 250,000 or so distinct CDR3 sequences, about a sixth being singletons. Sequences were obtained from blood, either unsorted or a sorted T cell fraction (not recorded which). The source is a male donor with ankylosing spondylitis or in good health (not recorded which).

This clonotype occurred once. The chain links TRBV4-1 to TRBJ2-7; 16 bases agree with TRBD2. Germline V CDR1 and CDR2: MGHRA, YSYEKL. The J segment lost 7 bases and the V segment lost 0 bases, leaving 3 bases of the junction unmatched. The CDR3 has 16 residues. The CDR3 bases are TGCGCCAGCAGCCAAGACGGGACTAGCGGGAGGGGAGAGCAGTACTTC. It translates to CASSQDGTSGRGEQYF.

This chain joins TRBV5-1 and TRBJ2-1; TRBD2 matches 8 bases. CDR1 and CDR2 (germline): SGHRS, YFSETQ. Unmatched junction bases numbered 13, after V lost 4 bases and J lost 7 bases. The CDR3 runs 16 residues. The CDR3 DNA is TGCGCCAGCAGCCCGGCCGGGACTAGTATGAGTAATGAGCAGTTCTTC. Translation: CASSPAGTSMSNEQFF.

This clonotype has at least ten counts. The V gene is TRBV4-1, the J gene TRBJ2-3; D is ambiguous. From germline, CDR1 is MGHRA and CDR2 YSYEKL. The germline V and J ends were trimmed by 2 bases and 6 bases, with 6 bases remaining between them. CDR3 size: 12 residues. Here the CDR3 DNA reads TGCGCCAGCAGCCAACTTGGGGATACGCAGTATTTT. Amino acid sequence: CASSQLGDTQYF.